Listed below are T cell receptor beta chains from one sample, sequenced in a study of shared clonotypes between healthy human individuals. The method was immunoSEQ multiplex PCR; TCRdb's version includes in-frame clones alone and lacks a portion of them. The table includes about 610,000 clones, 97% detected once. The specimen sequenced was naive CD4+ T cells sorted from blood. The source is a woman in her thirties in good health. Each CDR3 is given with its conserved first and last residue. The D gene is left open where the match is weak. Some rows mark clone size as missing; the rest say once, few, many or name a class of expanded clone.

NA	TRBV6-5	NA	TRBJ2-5	CASRSSVAQETQYF	TGTGCCAGCCGGTCTAGCGTAGCACAAGAGACCCAGTACTTC
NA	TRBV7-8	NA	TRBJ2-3	CASSNADTQYF	TGTGCCAGCAGCAACGCGGATACGCAGTATTTT
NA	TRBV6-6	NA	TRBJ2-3	CASSQGMEDTQYF	TGTGCCAGCAGCCAGGGAATGGAAGATACGCAGTATTTT
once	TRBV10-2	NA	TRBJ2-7	CASREHRSSSSYEQYF	TGCGCCAGCAGAGAACACAGGAGCTCTAGCTCCTACGAGCAGTACTTC
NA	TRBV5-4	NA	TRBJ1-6	CASSGRTVESSYNSPLHF	TGTGCCAGCAGCGGCCGTACGGTCGAAAGCTCCTATAATTCACCCCTCCACTTT
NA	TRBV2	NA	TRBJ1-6	CASSHPYNSPLHF	TGTGCCAGCAGCCACCCCTATAATTCACCCCTCCACTTT
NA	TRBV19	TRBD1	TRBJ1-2	CASSTRTGAALSGYTF	TGTGCCAGTAGTACGAGGACAGGGGCGGCTTTGAGTGGCTACACCTTC
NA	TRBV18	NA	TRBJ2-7	CASSPFDGDEQYF	TGTGCCAGCTCACCATTCGACGGAGACGAGCAGTACTTC
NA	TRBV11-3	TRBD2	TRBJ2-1	CASSLVAGSNEQFF	TGTGCCAGCAGCTTAGTAGCGGGATCCAATGAGCAGTTCTTC
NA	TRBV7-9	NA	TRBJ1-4	CASSLGTVSGEKLFF	TGTGCCAGCAGCTTAGGGACAGTCTCGGGCGAAAAACTGTTTTTT
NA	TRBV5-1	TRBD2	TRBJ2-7	CASSPTSGASYEQYF	TGCGCCAGCAGCCCGACTAGCGGGGCGTCCTACGAGCAGTACTTC
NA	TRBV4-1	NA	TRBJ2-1	CASSQGENSYNEQFF	TGCGCCAGCAGCCAAGGCGAGAACTCCTACAATGAGCAGTTCTTC
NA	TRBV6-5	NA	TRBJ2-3	CASKAQGTRTDTQYF	TGTGCCAGCAAAGCCCAGGGGACTCGCACAGATACGCAGTATTTT
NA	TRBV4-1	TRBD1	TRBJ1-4	CASSLGQGANEKLFF	TGCGCCAGCAGCCTGGGACAGGGAGCTAATGAAAAACTGTTTTTT
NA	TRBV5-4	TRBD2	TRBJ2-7	CASSRGLAGVSYEQYF	TGTGCCAGCAGCCGCGGACTAGCGGGGGTCTCCTACGAGCAGTACTTC
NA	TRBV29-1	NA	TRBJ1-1	CSVVKTVVNTEAFF	TGCAGCGTTGTAAAGACAGTCGTTAACACTGAAGCTTTCTTT
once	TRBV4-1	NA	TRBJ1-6	CASSHNGVNNSPLHF	TGCGCCAGCAGCCATAACGGGGTCAATAATTCACCCCTCCACTTT
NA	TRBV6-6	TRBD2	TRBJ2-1	CASTYRTSGSDEQFF	TGTGCCAGCACCTACAGGACTAGCGGGAGCGATGAGCAGTTCTTC
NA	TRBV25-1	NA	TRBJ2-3	CASSERVGSTDTQYF	TGTGCCAGCAGTGAAAGGGTCGGAAGCACAGATACGCAGTATTTT
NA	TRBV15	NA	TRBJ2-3	CATSRVGQGWPDTQYF	TGTGCCACCAGCAGAGTTGGTCAGGGGTGGCCAGATACGCAGTATTTT
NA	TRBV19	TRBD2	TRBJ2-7	CASSISGGPSYEQYF	TGTGCCAGTAGTATATCGGGAGGGCCCTCCTACGAGCAGTACTTC
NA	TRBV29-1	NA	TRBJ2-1	CSAREYYEQFF	TGCAGCGCCCGGGAGTACTATGAGCAGTTCTTC
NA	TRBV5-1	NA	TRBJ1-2	CASSLLQEDGYTF	TGCGCCAGCAGCTTATTACAGGAGGATGGCTACACCTTC
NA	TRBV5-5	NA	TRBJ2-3	CASSSAGDTQYF	TGTGCCAGCAGTTCCGCCGGAGATACGCAGTATTTT
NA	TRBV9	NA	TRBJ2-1	CASSGSASSYNEQFF	TGTGCCAGCAGCGGTAGCGCGAGCTCCTACAATGAGCAGTTCTTC
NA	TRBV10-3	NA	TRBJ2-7	CAISVGGGISYEQYF	TGTGCCATCAGTGTAGGAGGCGGAATCTCCTACGAGCAGTACTTC
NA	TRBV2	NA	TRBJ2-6	CASSALISGANVLTF	TGTGCCAGCAGTGCCCTGATCTCTGGGGCCAACGTCCTGACTTTC
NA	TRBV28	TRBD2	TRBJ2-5	CASSFPGGRETQYF	TGTGCCAGCAGTTTCCCGGGAGGCAGGGAGACCCAGTACTTC
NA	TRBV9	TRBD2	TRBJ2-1	CASSGTGENRLAGGSSYNEQFF	TGTGCCAGCAGCGGGACAGGGGAGAACCGACTAGCGGGAGGGAGCTCCTACAATGAGCAGTTCTTC
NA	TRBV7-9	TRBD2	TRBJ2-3	CASSLVAGGFTDTQYF	TGTGCCAGCAGCTTAGTAGCGGGAGGTTTCACAGATACGCAGTATTTT
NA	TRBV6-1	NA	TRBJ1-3	CASSSQFGAGNTIYF	TGTGCCAGCAGCTCCCAATTCGGGGCTGGAAACACCATATATTTT
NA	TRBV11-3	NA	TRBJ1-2	CASRLAGSNYGYTF	TGTGCCAGCAGGTTAGCGGGGAGTAACTATGGCTACACCTTC
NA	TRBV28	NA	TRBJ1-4	CASSLGGASNEKLFF	TGTGCCAGCAGTTTAGGGGGGGCCAGTAATGAAAAACTGTTTTTT
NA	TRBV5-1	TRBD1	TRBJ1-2	CASSLAGQGSGYTF	TGCGCCAGCAGCTTGGCGGGACAGGGATCTGGCTACACCTTC
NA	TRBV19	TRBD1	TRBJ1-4	CASSPSTGNEKLFF	TGTGCCAGTAGTCCATCGACAGGGAACGAAAAACTGTTTTTT
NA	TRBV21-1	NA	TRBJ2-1	CASSKTSGGYNEQFF	TGTGCCAGCAGCAAAACTTCCGGGGGATACAATGAGCAGTTCTTC
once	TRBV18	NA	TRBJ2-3	CASSPYQTDTQYF	TGTGCCAGCTCACCCTACCAAACAGATACGCAGTATTTT
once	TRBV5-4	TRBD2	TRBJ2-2	CASSLGSGRAANTGELFF	TGTGCCAGCAGCTTGGGGAGCGGGAGAGCTGCGAACACCGGGGAGCTGTTTTTT
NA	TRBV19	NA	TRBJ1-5	CASTEITGFEVWPQHF	TGTGCCAGTACCGAAATAACAGGGTTCGAAGTGTGGCCCCAGCATTTT
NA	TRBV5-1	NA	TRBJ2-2	CASSRDRSTGELFF	TGCGCCAGCAGCCGAGACAGGTCTACCGGGGAGCTGTTTTTT
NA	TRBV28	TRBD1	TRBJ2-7	CASSAGTGVGEQYF	TGTGCCAGCAGTGCCGGGACAGGGGTGGGCGAGCAGTACTTC